This is a list of T cell receptor beta chains from one sample in a study of blood T cell repertoires in COVID-19. Profiled with immunoSEQ multiplex PCR; TCRdb holds only in-frame clones, not every one. The table lists hundreds of thousands of clones, nearly 90% of them singletons, with around 3.3% in the top ten. Sequencing used peripheral blood. Source of these receptors: a man younger than 35 with active or convalescent COVID-19. Both conserved end residues are part of each CDR3. The D gene is left open where the match is weak. Where a row states a size, it is once, few, many or the class of an expanded clone; other rows omit it.

abundance | j_gene | v_gene | d_gene | CDR3aa | CDR3nt
- | TRBJ2-7 | TRBV18 | - | CASSPLSSSGAYEQYF | TGTGCCAGCTCACCCCTATCGTCGTCAGGCGCCTACGAGCAGTACTTC
- | TRBJ1-2 | TRBV5-4 | TRBD1 | CASSLGGTGKSRDYGYTF | TGTGCCAGCAGCTTGGGTGGGACAGGGAAGAGTAGGGACTATGGCTACACCTTC
- | TRBJ2-1 | TRBV10-3 | TRBD2 | CAISGTLGGASYNEQFF | TGTGCCATCAGTGGAACCCTCGGGGGGGCCTCCTACAATGAGCAGTTCTTC
- | TRBJ2-5 | TRBV7-2 | - | CASSKTRRGETQYF | TGTGCCAGCAGCAAGACAAGGCGGGGAGAGACCCAGTACTTC
once | TRBJ1-1 | TRBV28 | TRBD1 | CASSSGGGGSAFF | TGTGCCAGCAGTTCAGGGGGTGGGGGATCGGCTTTCTTT
- | TRBJ2-1 | TRBV15 | TRBD2 | CATSPQPSGSYNEQFF | TGTGCCACCAGCCCTCAGCCTAGCGGCTCCTACAATGAGCAGTTCTTC
- | TRBJ1-6 | TRBV9 | - | CASSVTGLGDNSPLHF | TGTGCCAGCAGCGTGACAGGCCTAGGCGATAATTCACCCCTCCACTTT
once | TRBJ1-4 | TRBV10-3 | TRBD1 | CAISGTGGENEKLFF | TGTGCCATCAGTGGTACAGGGGGAGAAAATGAAAAACTGTTTTTT
once | TRBJ2-7 | TRBV28 | - | CASSSPLTGPSSYEQYF | TGTGCCAGCAGTTCCCCGCTTACAGGTCCGAGCTCCTACGAGCAGTACTTC
- | TRBJ2-7 | TRBV4-2 | - | CASSQDLGEARYEQYF | TGTGCCAGCAGCCAAGATCTGGGGGAGGCAAGGTACGAGCAGTACTTC
few | TRBJ1-1 | TRBV18 | - | CASSPQTGVNTEAFF | TGTGCCAGCTCACCGCAGACAGGAGTGAACACTGAAGCTTTCTTT
- | TRBJ1-1 | TRBV28 | - | CASSLLSVNTEAFF | TGTGCCAGCAGTTTATTATCGGTGAACACTGAAGCTTTCTTT
- | TRBJ2-7 | TRBV3-1/TRBV3-2 | - | CASSQGRQPSYEQYF | TGTGCCAGCAGCCAAGGGCGACAGCCATCCTACGAGCAGTACTTC
- | TRBJ2-7 | TRBV6-6 | TRBD2 | CASSYGGSLSSYEQYF | TGTGCCAGCAGTTATGGCGGGAGCCTTTCTTCCTACGAGCAGTACTTC
- | TRBJ1-4 | TRBV29-1 | TRBD1 | CSVDVGTGYEKLFF | TGCAGCGTTGATGTTGGGACAGGGTATGAAAAACTGTTTTTT
- | TRBJ1-1 | TRBV7-3 | - | CASSLAGGNTEAFF | TGTGCCAGCAGCTTAGCAGGAGGGAACACTGAAGCTTTCTTT
- | TRBJ1-2 | TRBV3-1/TRBV3-2 | - | CASSPLPQGGYGYTF | TGTGCCAGCAGCCCTCTTCCTCAGGGAGGGTATGGCTACACCTTC
- | TRBJ2-1 | TRBV7-8 | TRBD2 | CASSFSGGGYNEQFF | TGTGCCAGCAGCTTTAGCGGGGGTGGTTACAATGAGCAGTTCTTC
- | TRBJ2-3 | TRBV6-6 | - | CASSYLTGTDTQYF | TGTGCCAGCAGTTACTTAACTGGCACAGATACGCAGTATTTT
- | TRBJ2-6 | TRBV6-5 | - | CASRLGGSGANVLTF | TGTGCCAGCCGCCTGGGAGGCTCTGGGGCCAACGTCCTGACTTTC
- | TRBJ1-3 | TRBV19 | TRBD1 | CASSKPPGTGGNTIYF | TGTGCCAGTAGTAAGCCCCCTGGGACAGGCGGAAACACCATATATTTT
- | TRBJ1-2 | TRBV19 | - | CASTSDRYYGYTF | TGTGCCAGTACTTCAGACAGATACTATGGCTACACCTTC
- | TRBJ1-4 | TRBV28 | - | CASSPHATNEKLFF | TGTGCCAGCAGCCCCCATGCAACTAATGAAAAACTGTTTTTT
- | TRBJ1-2 | TRBV30 | - | CAWSVRGRGIHGYTF | TGTGCCTGGAGTGTACGAGGTAGGGGTATCCATGGCTACACCTTC
- | TRBJ2-3 | TRBV6-5 | TRBD1 | CASSYLRGRIDTQYF | TGTGCCAGCAGTTATTTAAGGGGGCGCATAGATACGCAGTATTTT
- | TRBJ1-4 | TRBV7-9 | - | CASSFRGGSTNEKLFF | TGTGCCAGCAGCTTCCGGGGGGGCTCAACTAATGAAAAACTGTTTTTT
- | TRBJ1-3 | TRBV7-9 | - | CASSLPQGLGGSGNTIYF | TGTGCCAGCAGCTTACCACAGGGTTTAGGTGGATCTGGAAACACCATATATTTT
few | TRBJ2-2 | TRBV7-9 | TRBD2 | CASGSGGVTGELFF | TGTGCCAGCGGAAGCGGGGGGGTCACCGGGGAGCTGTTTTTT
- | TRBJ1-4 | TRBV7-6 | TRBD1 | CASSLGTGATNEKLFF | TGTGCCAGCAGCTTAGGGACAGGAGCAACTAATGAAAAACTGTTTTTT
- | TRBJ1-1 | TRBV3-1/TRBV3-2 | - | CASSPRVQGPRWEVAFF | TGTGCCAGCAGCCCCAGGGTGCAAGGGCCCCGCTGGGAGGTGGCTTTCTTT
once | TRBJ1-6 | TRBV6-5 | - | CASSMTGYNSPLHF | TGTGCCAGCAGTATGACAGGCTATAATTCACCCCTCCACTTT
- | TRBJ2-1 | TRBV10-1 | TRBD2 | CASSEPASGADNEQFF | TGCGCCAGCAGTGAGCCCGCTAGCGGGGCTGACAATGAGCAGTTCTTC
once | TRBJ2-2 | TRBV7-7 | - | CASSIRAGGTGELFF | TGTGCCAGCAGTATAAGGGCAGGGGGGACCGGGGAGCTGTTTTTT
- | TRBJ1-4 | TRBV4-1 | TRBD1 | CASSQVATGGANEKLFF | TGCGCCAGCAGCCAAGTCGCCACAGGGGGTGCTAATGAAAAACTGTTTTTT
- | TRBJ2-1 | TRBV28 | - | CASKGGINEQFF | TGTGCCAGCAAAGGGGGAATCAATGAGCAGTTCTTC
- | TRBJ2-1 | TRBV11-3 | TRBD1 | CASSSSWGQSYNEQFF | TGTGCCAGCAGCTCTAGTTGGGGACAGAGCTACAATGAGCAGTTCTTC
- | TRBJ2-3 | TRBV5-1 | TRBD2 | CASSLETSGGVLDTQYF | TGCGCCAGCAGCTTGGAAACTAGCGGGGGGGTTCTGGATACGCAGTATTTT
once | TRBJ2-1 | TRBV9 | - | CASSAGTPPSYEQFF | TGTGCCAGCAGCGCCGGGACTCCCCCTAGCTATGAGCAGTTCTTC
- | TRBJ1-1 | TRBV29-1 | - | CSVEGNGGEAFF | TGCAGCGTTGAAGGGAACGGGGGTGAAGCTTTCTTT
- | TRBJ1-4 | TRBV5-8 | TRBD1 | CASSLALGTGNEKLFF | TGTGCCAGCAGCTTGGCCTTAGGGACAGGGAATGAAAAACTGTTTTTT
- | TRBJ2-7 | TRBV3-1/TRBV3-2 | TRBD2 | CASSIGLAGHYEQYF | TGTGCCAGCAGCATTGGACTAGCGGGACACTACGAGCAGTACTTC
- | TRBJ1-2 | TRBV7-6 | TRBD1 | CASSSRDRGFYGYTF | TGTGCCAGCAGCTCCAGGGACAGGGGATTTTATGGCTACACCTTC
few | TRBJ1-5 | TRBV5-8 | TRBD1 | CASSFFGDRGYQPQHF | TGTGCCAGCAGCTTCTTTGGGGACAGGGGCTATCAGCCCCAGCATTTT
once | TRBJ1-2 | TRBV10-3 | TRBD1 | CAIRMGTEANYGYTF | TGTGCCATCAGAATGGGGACAGAAGCTAACTATGGCTACACCTTC
- | TRBJ1-4 | TRBV4-3 | - | CASSQEGEKANEKLFF | TGCGCCAGCAGCCAAGAAGGGGAAAAGGCTAATGAAAAACTGTTTTTT
- | TRBJ1-1 | TRBV28 | - | CASSLTANTEAFF | TGTGCCAGCAGTCTCACAGCGAACACTGAAGCTTTCTTT
- | TRBJ1-3 | TRBV10-3 | - | CAIREDSSSGNTIYF | TGTGCCATCAGGGAGGACAGCAGCTCTGGAAACACCATATATTTT
once | TRBJ2-7 | TRBV24-1 | - | CATSDSGGSSSYEQYF | TGTGCCACCAGTGATTCAGGGGGGTCTAGCTCCTACGAGCAGTACTTC
few | TRBJ1-1 | TRBV29-1 | TRBD1 | CSVETGQVGGWNTEAFF | TGCAGCGTCGAGACCGGACAGGTTGGAGGGTGGAACACTGAAGCTTTCTTT
- | TRBJ1-1 | TRBV29-1 | TRBD1 | CSVVGDRGEWNTEAFF | TGCAGCGTTGTTGGGGACAGGGGGGAGTGGAACACTGAAGCTTTCTTT
- | TRBJ1-4 | TRBV11-2 | TRBD1 | CASSFGTGNEKLFF | TGTGCCAGCAGCTTCGGGACAGGGAACGAAAAACTGTTTTTT
few | TRBJ2-3 | TRBV5-1 | - | CASSLNTGRGTDTQYF | TGCGCCAGCAGCTTGAATACAGGTAGAGGCACAGATACGCAGTATTTT
- | TRBJ1-4 | TRBV5-1 | - | CASSLSGDEKLFF | TGCGCCAGCAGCTTGTCAGGGGATGAAAAACTGTTTTTT
- | TRBJ2-7 | TRBV7-2 | - | CASSLAAGQTYEQYF | TGTGCCAGCAGCTTAGCGGCAGGACAGACCTACGAGCAGTACTTC